The sequence of this T cell receptor (beta chain) was determined in a study of T cells after yellow fever vaccination. TCRdb itself ran the 5' RACE reads through MiXCR, one entry per CDR3 protein. The sample consists of approximately 330,000 distinct CDR3 sequences, 4.1% of them appearing once. In the case of this clonotype: The antigen is unknown.

The CDR3 runs 14 residues. Per germline, CDR1 MNHEY and CDR2 SMNVEV (reference sequence). The ends were cut back, 6 bases at V and 6 bases at J, with 15 bases in the middle. Findings and limits, study-wide: It was a weaker secondary response, yet one that peaked faster, at day 5 versus 15.

This chain uses TRBV27 with TRBJ1-5; D uncertain. The origin of this receptor is a man between 18 and 35 years old who received the YFV17D yellow fever vaccine. The sequencing here drew on PBMCs, taken 5 days after the yellow fever booster vaccination. The CDR3 reads CASRWMAAGQPQHF. The CDR3 coding sequence is TGTGCCAGCAGATGGATGGCGGCCGGTCAGCCCCAGCATTTT.